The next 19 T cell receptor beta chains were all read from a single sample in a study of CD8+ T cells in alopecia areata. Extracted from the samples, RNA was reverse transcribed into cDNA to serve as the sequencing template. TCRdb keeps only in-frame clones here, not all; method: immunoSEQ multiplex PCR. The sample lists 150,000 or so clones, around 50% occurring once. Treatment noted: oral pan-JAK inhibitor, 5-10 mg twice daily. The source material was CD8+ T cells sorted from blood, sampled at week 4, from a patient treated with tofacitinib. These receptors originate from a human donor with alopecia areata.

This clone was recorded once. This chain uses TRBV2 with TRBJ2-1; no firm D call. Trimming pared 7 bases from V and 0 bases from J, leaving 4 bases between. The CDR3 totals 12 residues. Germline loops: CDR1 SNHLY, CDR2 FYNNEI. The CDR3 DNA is TGTGCCAGCAAGAGCTCCTACAATGAGCAGTTCTTC. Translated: CASKSSYNEQFF.

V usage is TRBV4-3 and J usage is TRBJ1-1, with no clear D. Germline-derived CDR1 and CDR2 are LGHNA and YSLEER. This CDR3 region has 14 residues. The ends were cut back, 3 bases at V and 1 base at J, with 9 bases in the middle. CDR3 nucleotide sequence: TGCGCCAGCAGCCACTTAGAGGGGAACACTGAAGCTTTCTTT. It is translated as CASSHLEGNTEAFF.

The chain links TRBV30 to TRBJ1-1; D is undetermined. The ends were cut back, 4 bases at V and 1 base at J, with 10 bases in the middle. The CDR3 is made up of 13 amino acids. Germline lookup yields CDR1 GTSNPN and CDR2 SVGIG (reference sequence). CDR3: CAWNVLGNTEAFF. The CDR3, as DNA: TGTGCCTGGAATGTACTAGGGAACACTGAAGCTTTCTTT.

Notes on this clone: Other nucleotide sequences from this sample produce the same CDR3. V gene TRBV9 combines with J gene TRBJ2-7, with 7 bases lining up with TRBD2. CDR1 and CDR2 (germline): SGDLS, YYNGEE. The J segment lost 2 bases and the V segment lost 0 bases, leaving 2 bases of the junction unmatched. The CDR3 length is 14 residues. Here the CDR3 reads CASSVGAGAYEQYF. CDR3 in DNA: TGTGCCAGCAGCGTAGGGGCGGGAGCCTACGAGCAGTACTTC.

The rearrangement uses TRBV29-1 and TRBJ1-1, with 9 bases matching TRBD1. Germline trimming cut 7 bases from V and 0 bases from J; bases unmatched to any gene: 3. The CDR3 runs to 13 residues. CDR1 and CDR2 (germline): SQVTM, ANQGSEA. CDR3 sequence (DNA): TGCAGCGACGGACAGGGGATGAACACTGAAGCTTTCTTT. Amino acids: CSDGQGMNTEAFF.

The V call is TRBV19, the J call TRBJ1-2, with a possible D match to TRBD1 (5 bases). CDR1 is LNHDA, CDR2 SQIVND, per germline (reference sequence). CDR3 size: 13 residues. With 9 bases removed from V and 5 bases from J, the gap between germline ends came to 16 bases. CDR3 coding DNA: TGTGCCAGCCAGCCGGGGGTCGGATATGGCTACACCTTC. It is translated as CASQPGVGYGYTF. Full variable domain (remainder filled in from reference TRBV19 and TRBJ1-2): DGGITQSPKYLFRKEGQNVTLSCEQNLNHDAMYWYRQDPGQGLRLIYYSQIVNDFQKGDIAEGYSVSREKKESFPLTVTSAQKNPTAFYLCASQPGVGYGYTFGSGTRLTVV.

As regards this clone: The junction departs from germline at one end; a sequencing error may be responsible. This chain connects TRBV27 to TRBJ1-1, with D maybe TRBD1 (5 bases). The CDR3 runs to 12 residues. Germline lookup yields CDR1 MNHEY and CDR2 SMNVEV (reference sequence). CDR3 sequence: CASGHWNAEAFF. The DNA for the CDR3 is TGTGCCAGCGGACATTGGAACGCTGAAGCTTTCTTT.

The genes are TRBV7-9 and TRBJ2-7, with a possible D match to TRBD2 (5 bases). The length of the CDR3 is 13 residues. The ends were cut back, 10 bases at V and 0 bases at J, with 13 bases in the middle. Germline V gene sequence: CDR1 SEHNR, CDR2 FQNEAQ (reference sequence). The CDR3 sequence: CATSGRASYEQYF. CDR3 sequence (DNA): TGTGCCACCTCGGGAAGGGCCTCCTACGAGCAGTACTTC. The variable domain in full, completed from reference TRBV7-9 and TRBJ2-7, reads DTGVSQNPRHKITKRGQNVTFRCDPISEHNRLYWYRQTLGQGPEFLTYFQNEAQLEKSRLLSDRFSAERPKGSFSTLEIQRTEQGDSAMYLCATSGRASYEQYFGPGTRLTVT.

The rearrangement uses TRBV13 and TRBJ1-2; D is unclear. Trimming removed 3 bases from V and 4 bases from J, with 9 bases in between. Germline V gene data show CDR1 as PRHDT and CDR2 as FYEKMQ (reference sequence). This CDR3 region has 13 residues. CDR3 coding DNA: TGTGCCAGCAGCTTGAACAGCCTCTATGGCTACACCTTC. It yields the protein CASSLNSLYGYTF.

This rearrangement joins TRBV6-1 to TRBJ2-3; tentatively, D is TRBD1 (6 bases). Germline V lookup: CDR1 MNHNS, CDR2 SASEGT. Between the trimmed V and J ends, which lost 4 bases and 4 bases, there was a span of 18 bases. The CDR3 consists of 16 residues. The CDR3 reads CASSALDRLPSDTQYF. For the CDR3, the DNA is TGTGCCAGCAGTGCCCTCGACAGGTTACCTTCAGATACGCAGTATTTT.

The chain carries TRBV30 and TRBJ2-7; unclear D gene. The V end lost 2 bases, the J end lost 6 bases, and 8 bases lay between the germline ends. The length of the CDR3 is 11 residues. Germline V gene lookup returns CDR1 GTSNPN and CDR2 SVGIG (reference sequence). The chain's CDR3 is CAWSSGVEQYF. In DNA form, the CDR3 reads TGTGCCTGGAGTTCTGGGGTCGAGCAGTACTTC.

The DNA of the CDR3 is TGTGCCAGCAGCTTAAGTGGGAACAACTACGAGCAGTACTTC. It specifies CASSLSGNNYEQYF. V is TRBV7-9 and J is TRBJ2-7; D ambiguous. From germline, CDR1 is SEHNR and CDR2 FQNEAQ (reference sequence). This CDR3 contains 14 residues. Trimming took 2 bases from V and 3 from J, leaving 11 bases between them.

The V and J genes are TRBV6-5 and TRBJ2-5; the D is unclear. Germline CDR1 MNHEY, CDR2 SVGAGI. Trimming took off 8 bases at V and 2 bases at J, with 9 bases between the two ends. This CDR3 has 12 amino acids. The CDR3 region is CASGGGQETQYF. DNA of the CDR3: TGTGCCAGCGGTGGCGGACAAGAGACCCAGTACTTC.

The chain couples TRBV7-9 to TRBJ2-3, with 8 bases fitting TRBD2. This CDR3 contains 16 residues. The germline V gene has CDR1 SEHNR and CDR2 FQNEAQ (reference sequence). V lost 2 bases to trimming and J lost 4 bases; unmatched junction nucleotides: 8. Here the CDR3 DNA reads TGTGCCAGCAGCTTAAGTCCACGGGGGGGCTCAGATACGCAGTATTTT. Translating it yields CASSLSPRGGSDTQYF.

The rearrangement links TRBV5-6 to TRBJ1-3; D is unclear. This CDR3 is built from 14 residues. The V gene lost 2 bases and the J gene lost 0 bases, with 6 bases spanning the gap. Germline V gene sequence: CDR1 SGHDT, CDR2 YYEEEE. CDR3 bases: TGTGCCAGCAGCTTCCCCTCCTCTGGAAACACCATATATTTT. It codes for CASSFPSSGNTIYF.

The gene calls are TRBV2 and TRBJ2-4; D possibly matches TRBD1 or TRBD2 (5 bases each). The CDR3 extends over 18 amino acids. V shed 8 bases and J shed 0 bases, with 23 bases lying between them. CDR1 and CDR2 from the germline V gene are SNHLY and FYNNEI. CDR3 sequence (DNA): TGTGCCAGCGGCGAACTTCAGTGGGGGATCATAGCCAAAAACATTCAGTACTTC. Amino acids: CASGELQWGIIAKNIQYF. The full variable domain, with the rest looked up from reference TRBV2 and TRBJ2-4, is EPEVTQTPSHQVTQMGQEVILRCVPISNHLYFYWYRQILGQKVEFLVSFYNNEISEKSEIFDDQFSVERPDGSNFTLKIRSTKLEDSAMYFCASGELQWGIIAKNIQYFGAGTRLSVL.

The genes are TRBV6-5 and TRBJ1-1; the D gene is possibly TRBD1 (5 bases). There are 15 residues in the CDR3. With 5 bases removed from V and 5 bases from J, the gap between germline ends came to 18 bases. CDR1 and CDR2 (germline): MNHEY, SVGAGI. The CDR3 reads CASSQGAFWETEAFF. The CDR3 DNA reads TGTGCCAGCAGTCAAGGGGCTTTTTGGGAAACTGAAGCTTTCTTT.

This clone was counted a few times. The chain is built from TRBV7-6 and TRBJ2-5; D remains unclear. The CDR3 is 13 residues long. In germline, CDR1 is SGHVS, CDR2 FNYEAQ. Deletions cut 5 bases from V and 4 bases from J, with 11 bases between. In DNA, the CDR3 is TGTGCCAGCAGCCCGCCCTGGGGAGAGACCCAGTACTTC. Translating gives CASSPPWGETQYF.

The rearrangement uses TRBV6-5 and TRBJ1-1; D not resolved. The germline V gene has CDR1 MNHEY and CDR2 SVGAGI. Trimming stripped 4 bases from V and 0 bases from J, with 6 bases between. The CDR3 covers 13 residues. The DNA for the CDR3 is TGTGCCAGCAGTTTAGAGATGAACACTGAAGCTTTCTTT. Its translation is CASSLEMNTEAFF.